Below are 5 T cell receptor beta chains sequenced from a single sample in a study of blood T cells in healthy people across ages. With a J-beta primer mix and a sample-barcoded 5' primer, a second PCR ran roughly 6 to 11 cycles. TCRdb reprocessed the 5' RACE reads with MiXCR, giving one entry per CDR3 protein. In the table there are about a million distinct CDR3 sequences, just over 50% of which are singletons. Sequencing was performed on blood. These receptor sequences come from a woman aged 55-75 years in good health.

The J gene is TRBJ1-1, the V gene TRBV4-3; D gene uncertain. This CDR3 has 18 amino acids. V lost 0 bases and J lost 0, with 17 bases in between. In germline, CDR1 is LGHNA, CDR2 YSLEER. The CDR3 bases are TGCGCCAGCAGCCAAGATCGGCACGGTCGTATCATGAACACTGAAGCTTTCTTT. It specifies CASSQDRHGRIMNTEAFF.

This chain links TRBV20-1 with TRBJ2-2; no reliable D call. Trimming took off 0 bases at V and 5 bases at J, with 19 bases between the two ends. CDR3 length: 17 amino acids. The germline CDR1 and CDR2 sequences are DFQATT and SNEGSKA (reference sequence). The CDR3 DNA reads TGCAGTGCTAGAGACGGGCGACATCTAATCGAGACCGGGGAGCTGTTTTTT. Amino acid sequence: CSARDGRHLIETGELFF.

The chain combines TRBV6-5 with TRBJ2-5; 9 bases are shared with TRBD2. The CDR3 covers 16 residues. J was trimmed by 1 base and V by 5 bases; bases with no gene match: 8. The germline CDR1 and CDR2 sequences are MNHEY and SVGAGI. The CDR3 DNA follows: TGTGCCAGCAGTCGTGAACTAGCGGGTATCCAAGAGACCCAGTACTTC. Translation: CASSRELAGIQETQYF.

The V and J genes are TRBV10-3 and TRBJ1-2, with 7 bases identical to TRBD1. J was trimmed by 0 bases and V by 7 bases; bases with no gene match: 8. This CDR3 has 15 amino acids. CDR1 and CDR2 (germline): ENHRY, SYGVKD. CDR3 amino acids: CAITPRTGANYGYTF. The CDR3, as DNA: TGTGCCATCACCCCTCGGACAGGAGCTAACTATGGCTACACCTTC.

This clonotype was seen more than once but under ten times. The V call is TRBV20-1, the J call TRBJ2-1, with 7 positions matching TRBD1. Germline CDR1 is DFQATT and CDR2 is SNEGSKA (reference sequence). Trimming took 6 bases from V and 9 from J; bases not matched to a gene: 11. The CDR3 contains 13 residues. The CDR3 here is CSAPSRGQGEQFF. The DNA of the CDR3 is TGCAGTGCCCCGTCTAGGGGGCAGGGTGAGCAGTTCTTC.